The rows below give T cell receptor beta chains drawn from one sample of a study of regulatory T cells in long-lasting Graves disease. TCRdb ran MiXCR on the multiplex PCR reads and lists one entry per CDR3 protein. Found here are approximately 460,000 distinct CDR3 sequences, approximately 16% of them singletons; the top ten hold 9.5% to 12%. These data also featured in a second study, about T cells in Graves' hyperthyroidism and ophthalmopathy.

The sequencing here drew on peripheral blood mononuclear cells (PBMCs), taken at new diagnosis, from a patient treated with antithyroid drugs. The receptor source for this set is a woman in her 30s with Graves disease. Both conserved end residues are part of each CDR3. The D gene is left open where the match is weak. Clone size is stated in some rows and not others, as once, few, many or a class when expanded.

v_call: TRBV15; clone_size: .; j_call: TRBJ2-2; d_call: TRBD2; cdr3_nt: TGTGCCACCAGCAGAGTGGGACTAGCGGGAGGGCCGAGCACCGGGGAGCTGTTTTTT; cdr3_aa: CATSRVGLAGGPSTGELFF
v_call: TRBV12-3/TRBV12-4; clone_size: many; j_call: TRBJ1-6; d_call: .; cdr3_nt: TGTGCCAGCAGTCTGGGCCAGACCCGTAATTCACCCCTCCACTTT; cdr3_aa: CASSLGQTRNSPLHF
v_call: TRBV19; clone_size: .; j_call: TRBJ2-1; d_call: TRBD1; cdr3_nt: TGTGCCAGTAGTCTCGCTTACAGGGGCAATGAGCAGTTCTTC; cdr3_aa: CASSLAYRGNEQFF
v_call: TRBV15; clone_size: few; j_call: TRBJ1-2; d_call: .; cdr3_nt: TGTGCCACCAGCAGGGCCCGGGAGAGGGACTATGGCTACACCTTC; cdr3_aa: CATSRARERDYGYTF
v_call: TRBV5-1; clone_size: few; j_call: TRBJ2-1; d_call: .; cdr3_nt: TGCGCCAGCAGCGAGACAGGTTTTCTCTACAATGAGCAGTTCTTC; cdr3_aa: CASSETGFLYNEQFF
v_call: TRBV5-6; clone_size: few; j_call: TRBJ1-4; d_call: .; cdr3_nt: TGTGCCAGCACCTCGTATGGACGGGAAAAACTGTTTTTT; cdr3_aa: CASTSYGREKLFF
v_call: TRBV7-3; clone_size: .; j_call: TRBJ2-1; d_call: .; cdr3_nt: TGTGCCAGCAGCCCCTCGCGGCCGGGGCCCGAGCAGTTCTTC; cdr3_aa: CASSPSRPGPEQFF
v_call: TRBV10-3; clone_size: many; j_call: TRBJ2-7; d_call: .; cdr3_nt: TGTGCCATCAGTGCAGCGGGCGCCCCCCACGAGCAGTACTTC; cdr3_aa: CAISAAGAPHEQYF
v_call: TRBV9; clone_size: .; j_call: TRBJ2-1; d_call: .; cdr3_nt: TGTGCCAGCAGCGTAGGGGTTCTCTCCTACAATGAGCAGTTCTTC; cdr3_aa: CASSVGVLSYNEQFF
v_call: TRBV7-9; clone_size: many; j_call: TRBJ1-1; d_call: .; cdr3_nt: TGTGCCAGCAGTTTGGGACTTGACACTGAAGCTTTCTTT; cdr3_aa: CASSLGLDTEAFF
v_call: TRBV7-8; clone_size: many; j_call: TRBJ2-7; d_call: TRBD1; cdr3_nt: TGTGCCAGCAGCTTAAAGGGTGGGACAGGACCCTACGAGCAGTACTTC; cdr3_aa: CASSLKGGTGPYEQYF
v_call: TRBV9; clone_size: .; j_call: TRBJ1-6; d_call: TRBD1; cdr3_nt: TGTGCCAGCAGCCCAGGACAGGCGGACGAGGGTTCACCCCTCCACTTT; cdr3_aa: CASSPGQADEGSPLHF
v_call: TRBV29-1; clone_size: few; j_call: TRBJ2-1; d_call: .; cdr3_nt: TGCAGCGTTGAAGCGGGAGAACCCTACAATGAGCAGTTCTTC; cdr3_aa: CSVEAGEPYNEQFF
v_call: TRBV28; clone_size: many; j_call: TRBJ2-1; d_call: TRBD2; cdr3_nt: TGTGCCAGCAATGGAGGACTAGCCTACAATGAGCAGTTCTTC; cdr3_aa: CASNGGLAYNEQFF
v_call: TRBV28; clone_size: .; j_call: TRBJ2-4; d_call: .; cdr3_nt: TGTGCCAGCACCCAAGCGGGCCGGCGATCCATTCAGTACTTC; cdr3_aa: CASTQAGRRSIQYF
v_call: TRBV4-1; clone_size: .; j_call: TRBJ2-2; d_call: .; cdr3_nt: TGCGCCAGCAGCCAAGCAGGGTGGCGGGGCAACACCGGGGAGCTGTTTTTT; cdr3_aa: CASSQAGWRGNTGELFF
v_call: TRBV12-3/TRBV12-4; clone_size: many; j_call: TRBJ1-1; d_call: .; cdr3_nt: TGTGCCAGCAGTTTCTGGGTAGGGAAAGAGACTGAAGCTTTCTTT; cdr3_aa: CASSFWVGKETEAFF
v_call: TRBV18; clone_size: few; j_call: TRBJ2-7; d_call: .; cdr3_nt: TGTGCCAGCTCATCCACCACTCCCACGACACCACTCGATAGCTCCTACGAGCAGTACTTC; cdr3_aa: CASSSTTPTTPLDSSYEQYF
v_call: TRBV28; clone_size: many; j_call: TRBJ1-4; d_call: TRBD1; cdr3_nt: TGTGCCAGCAGTTACAGGGGGCGAAGTGAAAAACTGTTTTTT; cdr3_aa: CASSYRGRSEKLFF
v_call: TRBV6-1; clone_size: .; j_call: TRBJ1-2; d_call: TRBD1; cdr3_nt: TGTGCCAGCAGTGAGAACAGGGGCTATGGCTACACCTTC; cdr3_aa: CASSENRGYGYTF
v_call: TRBV6-2/TRBV6-3; clone_size: many; j_call: TRBJ1-5; d_call: TRBD1; cdr3_nt: TGTGCCAGCAGTTACTCGCGGACAGGGGGCTCTAGCAATCAGCCCCAGCATTTT; cdr3_aa: CASSYSRTGGSSNQPQHF
v_call: TRBV14; clone_size: .; j_call: TRBJ2-7; d_call: TRBD1; cdr3_nt: TGTGCCAGCAGCCAAGGTTACAGGGGGCGCCTTGGGGAGCAGTACTTC; cdr3_aa: CASSQGYRGRLGEQYF
v_call: TRBV2; clone_size: many; j_call: TRBJ1-2; d_call: TRBD1; cdr3_nt: TGTGCCAGCACAGGACAGGTCTATGGCTACACCTTC; cdr3_aa: CASTGQVYGYTF
v_call: TRBV5-1; clone_size: many; j_call: TRBJ2-3; d_call: .; cdr3_nt: TGTGCTAGCAGCGCAGGACAGTCCACAGATACGCAGTATTTT; cdr3_aa: CASSAGQSTDTQYF
v_call: TRBV27; clone_size: many; j_call: TRBJ1-2; d_call: .; cdr3_nt: TGTGCCAGCAGTCACCGGCAGTCGGTCCCCTATGGCTACACCTTC; cdr3_aa: CASSHRQSVPYGYTF
v_call: TRBV11-2; clone_size: many; j_call: TRBJ2-1; d_call: TRBD2; cdr3_nt: TGTGCCAGCAGCTCCCCAGCGGGATCGGGCAATGAGCAGTTCTTC; cdr3_aa: CASSSPAGSGNEQFF
v_call: TRBV15; clone_size: many; j_call: TRBJ1-4; d_call: TRBD1; cdr3_nt: TGTGCCACCAGCAGACAGACAGGGGCCAGTGAAAAACTGTTTTTT; cdr3_aa: CATSRQTGASEKLFF
v_call: TRBV6-1; clone_size: many; j_call: TRBJ1-6; d_call: .; cdr3_nt: TGTGCCAGCACTCTGGATTGGCCTACGGACTCACCCCTCCACTTT; cdr3_aa: CASTLDWPTDSPLHF
v_call: TRBV18; clone_size: .; j_call: TRBJ2-1; d_call: .; cdr3_nt: TGTGCCAGCTCTTCACCGGGCGGAGTATCCTACAATGAGCAGTTCTTC; cdr3_aa: CASSSPGGVSYNEQFF
v_call: TRBV16; clone_size: few; j_call: TRBJ1-2; d_call: .; cdr3_nt: TGTGCCAGCAGCCAATCTCAGCAGGGTGAAGGCTACACCTTC; cdr3_aa: CASSQSQQGEGYTF
v_call: TRBV6-5; clone_size: many; j_call: TRBJ2-2; d_call: TRBD1; cdr3_nt: TGTGCCAGCAGTTACCAGGGGGTTAACACCGGGGAGCTGTTTTTT; cdr3_aa: CASSYQGVNTGELFF
v_call: TRBV24-1; clone_size: many; j_call: TRBJ2-3; d_call: .; cdr3_nt: TGTGCCACCAGTTCGGGCGGCACAGATACGCAGTATTTT; cdr3_aa: CATSSGGTDTQYF
v_call: TRBV7-9; clone_size: many; j_call: TRBJ1-3; d_call: .; cdr3_nt: TGTGCCAGCAGCTTATTGGGGGGAAACACCATATATTTT; cdr3_aa: CASSLLGGNTIYF
v_call: TRBV5-5; clone_size: many; j_call: TRBJ1-1; d_call: TRBD1; cdr3_nt: TGTGCCAGCACCTTTCGACGCGGACAGGGCAATGCTGAAGCTTTCTTT; cdr3_aa: CASTFRRGQGNAEAFF
v_call: TRBV6-1; clone_size: .; j_call: TRBJ1-2; d_call: .; cdr3_nt: TGTGCCAGACCCCCCGAGGGGGAAGACTATGGCTACACCTTC; cdr3_aa: CARPPEGEDYGYTF
v_call: TRBV7-2; clone_size: few; j_call: TRBJ2-5; d_call: .; cdr3_nt: TGTGCCAGCAGCGGAGGACCTCAAGAGACCCAGTACTTC; cdr3_aa: CASSGGPQETQYF
v_call: TRBV7-8; clone_size: few; j_call: TRBJ1-2; d_call: .; cdr3_nt: TGTGCCAGCAGCTTATTACCCCTCCCGCGGGGGGGCTACACCTTC; cdr3_aa: CASSLLPLPRGGYTF
v_call: TRBV11-2; clone_size: .; j_call: TRBJ2-7; d_call: TRBD1; cdr3_nt: TGTGCCAGCAGCTTAGGGACCGGGACAGGGGCCTACGAGCAGTACTTC; cdr3_aa: CASSLGTGTGAYEQYF
v_call: TRBV3-1; clone_size: .; j_call: TRBJ1-1; d_call: .; cdr3_nt: TGTGCCAGCAGCCAAGAAGGGGCGTTGAACACTGAAGCTTTCTTT; cdr3_aa: CASSQEGALNTEAFF
v_call: TRBV11-2; clone_size: few; j_call: TRBJ2-3; d_call: TRBD2; cdr3_nt: TGTGCCAGCAGCTTAGCCGGGACTAGCGGCACAGATACGCAGTATTTT; cdr3_aa: CASSLAGTSGTDTQYF
v_call: TRBV28; clone_size: many; j_call: TRBJ2-5; d_call: TRBD2; cdr3_nt: TGTGCCAGTATGAGCGGGAGGGCCCTAGATAAAGAGACCCAGTACTTC; cdr3_aa: CASMSGRALDKETQYF
v_call: TRBV7-9; clone_size: .; j_call: TRBJ2-1; d_call: .; cdr3_nt: TGTGCCAGCAGCCCCCGTGGTAGCGGATCTACCAGCTCCTACAATGAGCAGTTCTTC; cdr3_aa: CASSPRGSGSTSSYNEQFF
v_call: TRBV9; clone_size: many; j_call: TRBJ2-7; d_call: .; cdr3_nt: TGTGCCAGCAGCGCCACTGGGAGAACCTACGAGCAGTACTTC; cdr3_aa: CASSATGRTYEQYF
v_call: TRBV28; clone_size: many; j_call: TRBJ2-7; d_call: .; cdr3_nt: TGTGCCAGCAGTGGGGGGACTTCCTCTCACGAGCAGTACTTC; cdr3_aa: CASSGGTSSHEQYF
v_call: TRBV6-2/TRBV6-3; clone_size: .; j_call: TRBJ2-2; d_call: .; cdr3_nt: TGTGCCAGCAGACACTGGGGCGAGGAGCTGTTTTTT; cdr3_aa: CASRHWGEELFF
v_call: TRBV29-1; clone_size: many; j_call: TRBJ2-1; d_call: .; cdr3_nt: TGCAGCGTTGAGGTGGCGAGACACCACAATGAGCAGTTCTTC; cdr3_aa: CSVEVARHHNEQFF
v_call: TRBV20-1; clone_size: few; j_call: TRBJ2-2; d_call: TRBD2; cdr3_nt: TGCAGTGCTAGGACGGTACTAGCGGCGAACACCGGGGAGCTGTTTTTT; cdr3_aa: CSARTVLAANTGELFF
v_call: TRBV7-6; clone_size: many; j_call: TRBJ1-6; d_call: TRBD1; cdr3_nt: TGTGCCAGCAGCCCGACAGGGGGTTATTCACCCCTCCACTTT; cdr3_aa: CASSPTGGYSPLHF
v_call: TRBV6-5; clone_size: many; j_call: TRBJ2-2; d_call: TRBD1; cdr3_nt: TGTGCCAGCAGCTACAGGGGGACGAACACCGGGGAGCTGTTTTTT; cdr3_aa: CASSYRGTNTGELFF
v_call: TRBV29-1; clone_size: .; j_call: TRBJ2-1; d_call: TRBD1; cdr3_nt: TGCAGCGTTGAAGGCGGACAGGGGGCTATTAAGCAGTTCTTC; cdr3_aa: CSVEGGQGAIKQFF
v_call: TRBV11-1; clone_size: many; j_call: TRBJ2-1; d_call: .; cdr3_nt: TGTGCCAGCAGCTTACTAAGGGGGAGGCGGCGCAATGAGCAGTTCTTC; cdr3_aa: CASSLLRGRRRNEQFF
v_call: TRBV11-2; clone_size: many; j_call: TRBJ2-1; d_call: TRBD2; cdr3_nt: TGTGCCAGCAGCCGTCTGCGGGAGACATATAGTGGTGAGCAGTTCTTC; cdr3_aa: CASSRLRETYSGEQFF
v_call: TRBV2; clone_size: .; j_call: TRBJ1-1; d_call: .; cdr3_nt: TGTGCCAGCAGCCGGGCTGAAGCTTTCTTT; cdr3_aa: CASSRAEAFF
v_call: TRBV9; clone_size: few; j_call: TRBJ1-1; d_call: .; cdr3_nt: TGTGCCAGCAGCGAAAACACGGGAAACACTGAAGCTTTCTTT; cdr3_aa: CASSENTGNTEAFF
v_call: TRBV10-3; clone_size: many; j_call: TRBJ1-2; d_call: .; cdr3_nt: TGTGCCATCAGTGGGAACCCGGGACACTCCCATGGCTACACCTTC; cdr3_aa: CAISGNPGHSHGYTF
v_call: TRBV6-1; clone_size: many; j_call: TRBJ2-2; d_call: TRBD2; cdr3_nt: TGTGCCAGCAGTCCTGGGGGTAGCGGGAGTAACACCGGGGAGCTGTTTTTT; cdr3_aa: CASSPGGSGSNTGELFF
v_call: TRBV6-1; clone_size: many; j_call: TRBJ1-1; d_call: .; cdr3_nt: TGTGCCAGCAGTGAATCTAGGGTGGAGAACACTGAAGCTTTCTTT; cdr3_aa: CASSESRVENTEAFF